The clone carrying this T cell receptor beta chain has a handful of counts. The sample comes from a study of T-cell reconstitution after alpha-beta-depleted transplantation in children. V was pared by 2 bases and J by 1 base, with 16 bases between. Germline CDR1 and CDR2: MGHRA and YSYEKL. This CDR3 contains 17 residues. Unique molecular identifiers featured in how the TCRbeta library was prepared. TCRdb itself ran the PCR reads through MiXCR, one entry per CDR3 protein. The table records some 440,000 distinct CDR3 sequences, under 20% of them present only once. The TCR comes from a boy under two years old who had a stem cell transplant for Wiskott-Aldrich syndrome, so the T cells may come from the graft donor. Sample: PBMCs, mostly from graft donor cells, taken 360 days after TCRalphabeta/CD19-depleted stem cell transplant. This chain uses TRBV4-1 with TRBJ2-3; the D gene is possibly TRBD1 (5 bases). The CDR3 nucleotides read TGCGCCAGCAGCCAAACCATCTATGGGGCGGGCACAGATACGCAGTATTTT. This codes for CASSQTIYGAGTDTQYF.